The 21 T cell receptor beta chains below all came from one sample that was sequenced in a study of T cells in Graves' hyperthyroidism and ophthalmopathy. TCR beta CDR3 regions were amplified from RNA transcripts. When the TCR CDR3 underwent first-round RT-PCR, the HTBI primer set was used. MiXCR, run by TCRdb on the multiplex PCR reads, gives a single entry per CDR3 protein. The repertoire holds approximately 370,000 distinct CDR3 sequences, with 15% as singletons. Sequencing was carried out using blood. Every receptor here comes from a woman in her 30s with Graves' hyperthyroidism.

This clonotype was observed at least ten times. The J gene is TRBJ1-1, the V gene TRBV7-6; possible D gene TRBD1, 5 bases. The germline V and J ends were trimmed by 3 bases and 2 bases, with 22 bases remaining between them. Per germline, CDR1 SGHVS and CDR2 FNYEAQ. The CDR3 sequence is 18 residues long. This CDR3 reads CASSFSNFGARVNTEAFF. DNA of the CDR3: TGTGCCAGCAGCTTCTCTAACTTCGGGGCGCGGGTTAACACTGAAGCTTTCTTT.

This clonotype has just a few counts. At one end the junction does not follow the germline gene, possibly because of a read error. This rearrangement joins TRBV7-8 to TRBJ2-1, with 7 bases lining up with TRBD2. Germline CDR1 SGHVS, CDR2 FQNEAQ. This CDR3 comprises 17 residues. CDR3 DNA: TGTGCCAGCAGATTAGAGGCTTGGGGGAGGGTATTCAATGAGCAGTTCTTC. It is translated as CASRLEAWGRVFNEQFF. Using reference TRBV7-8 and TRBJ2-1 for the parts outside the CDR3, the full variable domain is GAGVSQSPRYKVAKRGQDVALRCDPISGHVSLFWYQQALGQGPEFLTYFQNEAQLDKSGLPSDRFFAERPEGSVSTLKIQRTQQEDSAVYLCASRLEAWGRVFNEQFFGPGTRLTVL.

The rearrangement links TRBV20-1 to TRBJ2-1, with D possibly TRBD1 on 5 matching bases. Germline CDR1 reads DFQATT; CDR2 reads SNEGSKA (reference sequence). The CDR3 is 13 residues long. Trimming stripped 5 bases from V and 6 bases from J, with 14 bases between. The CDR3 nucleotides read TGCAGTGCTGTCAGGGATACCTTCAATGAGCAGTTCTTC. Translated: CSAVRDTFNEQFF.

The chain uses TRBV13 and TRBJ1-4, with D tentatively TRBD1 (6 bases). The CDR3 is 16 residues long. The V gene's germline CDR1 is PRHDT and CDR2 FYEKMQ (reference sequence). V was clipped by 2 bases and J by 5 bases, with 15 bases between them. CDR3 in DNA: TGTGCCAGCAGCTTAAGGCCCAAGGGGGGAAATGAAAAACTGTTTTTT. Translating gives CASSLRPKGGNEKLFF.

This clonotype was counted ten times or more. The genes are TRBV12-3 or TRBV12-4 and TRBJ2-2; D gene uncertain. The CDR3 has 15 residues. The germline V and J ends were trimmed by 3 bases and 6 bases, with 14 bases remaining between them. The CDR3 is CASSFMQSLPGELFF. Written as DNA, the CDR3 is TGTGCCAGCAGTTTCATGCAGAGCTTACCCGGGGAGCTGTTTTTT.

A remark on this clonotype: Given a much more abundant clone one base away, this may be a read error. V is TRBV27 and J is TRBJ1-6, with D perhaps TRBD1 (6 bases). CDR3 length: 15 amino acids. Germline loops: CDR1 MNHEY, CDR2 SMNVEV (reference sequence). V lost 5 bases and J lost 11, with 19 bases in between. In DNA form, the CDR3 reads TGTGCCAGCAGTCCCACGCCTACAGGGCGAACACCCCTCCACTTT. This encodes CASSPTPTGRTPLHF.

This clonotype showed up just a few times. The V and J genes are TRBV28 and TRBJ2-1; D gene ambiguous. In germline, CDR1 is MDHEN, CDR2 SYDVKM. The CDR3 extends over 11 amino acids. Deletions cut 7 bases from V and 6 bases from J, with 7 bases between. The CDR3 sequence is CASTRSNEQFF. CDR3 bases: TGTGCCAGCACCCGCAGCAATGAGCAGTTCTTC. Full variable domain (outside the CDR3, taken from reference TRBV28 and TRBJ2-1): DVKVTQSSRYLVKRTGEKVFLECVQDMDHENMFWYRQDPGLGLRLIYFSYDVKMKEKGDIPEGYSVSREKKERFSLILESASTNQTSMYLCASTRSNEQFFGPGTRLTVL.

This clonotype appeared a few times. The genes are TRBV4-1 and TRBJ2-3, with D possibly called TRBD1 or TRBD2 (5 bases each). The germline V gene encodes CDR1 MGHRA and CDR2 YSYEKL. The V gene lost 3 bases and the J gene lost 3 bases, with 22 bases spanning the gap. This CDR3 is 18 amino acids long. The chain's CDR3 is CASSHQRRTLDNTDTQYF. The DNA of the CDR3 is TGCGCCAGCAGCCACCAAAGGCGGACACTAGATAATACAGATACGCAGTATTTT.

This clonotype occurred many times. The CDR3 DNA sequence: TGTGCCAGCAGTGAAAGGGGGCGCTCGGATGGCTACACCTTC. Its protein is CASSERGRSDGYTF. The J gene is TRBJ1-2, the V gene TRBV2; 7 bases match TRBD1. Trimming cost V 2 bases and J 6 bases; bases outside gene matches: 6. Germline assignment: CDR1 SNHLY and CDR2 FYNNEI. The CDR3 consists of 14 residues.

This clonotype was observed many times. The chain links TRBV5-1 to TRBJ2-3; D is uncertain. The germline gives CDR1 SGHRS, CDR2 YFSETQ. The CDR3 loop spans 12 amino acids. Trimming removed 4 bases at V and 2 bases at J, with 5 bases between. The CDR3 region is CASSTHTDTQYF. The CDR3 bases are TGCGCCAGCAGCACTCACACAGATACGCAGTATTTT.

This sequence joins TRBV6-5 and TRBJ2-2; 13 bases are shared with TRBD2. Germline CDR1 reads MNHEY; CDR2 reads SVGAGI. The CDR3 is 18 amino acids. V dropped 4 bases and J dropped 6; count of bases not matched to a gene: 11. CDR3 nucleotide sequence: TGTGCCAGCAGTTCCCCAAGAAGGACTAGCGGGAGTCCCGGGGAGCTGTTTTTT. It yields the protein CASSSPRRTSGSPGELFF.

This clonotype has more than one count but fewer than ten. The DNA for the CDR3 is TGTGCCAGCATGCCCTCCGAGAATAACTATGGCTACACCTTC. Residues: CASMPSENNYGYTF. The rearrangement joins TRBV11-2 to TRBJ1-2; D uncertain. Germline CDR1 reads SGHAT; CDR2 reads FQNNGV. The CDR3 is 14 residues long. Trimming took 7 bases from V and 1 from J, leaving 13 bases between them.

This sequence joins TRBV10-2 and TRBJ2-1; TRBD2 matches 12 bases. V lost 5 bases, J lost 7 bases, and 18 bases stayed unmatched. The CDR3 loop spans 19 amino acids. The germline gives CDR1 WSHSY, CDR2 SAAADI. CDR3 nucleotide sequence: TGCGCCAGCAGTTCGGGACTAGCGGGTATGGGGGGGGATTGGAATGAGCAGTTCTTC. Translation gives CASSSGLAGMGGDWNEQFF.

The chain has TRBV19 and TRBJ2-1; a weak D match, TRBD2 (6 bases). Per germline, CDR1 LNHDA and CDR2 SQIVND (reference sequence). V was clipped by 5 bases and J by 8 bases, with 22 bases between them. CDR3 size: 16 residues. The CDR3 loop is CASSHEGGRPWDEQFF. CDR3 coding DNA: TGTGCCAGTAGTCACGAAGGAGGGAGGCCTTGGGATGAGCAGTTCTTC.

This clonotype was recorded at least ten times. The rearrangement uses TRBV12-5 and TRBJ1-5, with TRBD1 identical over 10 bases. The V segment lost 6 bases and the J segment 3 bases; nucleotides outside the gene matches: 17. Germline loops: CDR1 LGHNT, CDR2 FRNRAP. This CDR3 is built from 19 residues. This CDR3 reads CASGRRAADRGFSNQPQHF. The CDR3, as DNA: TGTGCTAGTGGCCGCCGCGCCGCGGACAGGGGGTTCTCCAATCAGCCCCAGCATTTT.

In the case of this clonotype: A much larger clone lies one base from this, so it may be a read error. The rearrangement links TRBV5-1 to TRBJ2-1, with D tentatively TRBD2 (6 bases). Germline V gene sequence: CDR1 SGHRS, CDR2 YFSETQ. The CDR3 runs to 16 residues. V was trimmed by 4 bases and J by 3 bases, leaving 17 bases between them. As DNA, the CDR3 is TGCGCCAGCAGCGGAGGCACTAGCTGGGTCTACAATGAGCAGTTCTTC. Its protein product is CASSGGTSWVYNEQFF.

Many counts were recorded for this clonotype. The chain employs TRBV11-2 and TRBJ2-7, with 11 bases identical to TRBD2. Per germline, CDR1 SGHAT and CDR2 FQNNGV. The CDR3 has 18 residues. J gave up 1 base and V 1 base, and 9 bases lay outside the gene matches. In nucleotides, the CDR3 is TGTGCCAGCAGCTTAGTGTTTGATAGCGGGAGGGGTTCCTACGAGCAGTACTTC. Translated: CASSLVFDSGRGSYEQYF.

This clonotype was seen ten or more times. This chain connects TRBV20-1 to TRBJ2-3; 10 positions agree with TRBD2. The trim removed 1 base at V and 3 bases at J, leaving 4 bases unmatched. From germline, CDR1 is DFQATT and CDR2 SNEGSKA (reference sequence). The CDR3 runs 15 residues. CDR3 amino acids: CSARASGRGTDTQYF. CDR3 sequence (DNA): TGCAGTGCTAGAGCGAGCGGGAGGGGGACAGATACGCAGTATTTT.

This clonotype showed up just a few times. This chain uses TRBV12-3 or TRBV12-4 with TRBJ1-3, with 8 bases aligning to TRBD1. J gave up 4 bases and V 5 bases, and 1 base lay outside the gene matches. The CDR3 loop spans 13 amino acids. CDR3 DNA: TGTGCCAGCAGTCGACAGGGGGGAAACACCATATATTTT. Translating it yields CASSRQGGNTIYF.

This clonotype has more than one count but fewer than ten. The gene calls are TRBV19 and TRBJ1-2, with D tentatively TRBD1 (6 bases). V dropped 3 bases and J dropped 4 bases, with 15 bases sitting between them. The CDR3 has 15 amino acids. Germline V lookup: CDR1 LNHDA, CDR2 SQIVND (reference sequence). CDR3 DNA: TGTGCCAGTAGTATGGTGGCAGGGGTTGTCTATGGCTACACCTTC. This gives the protein CASSMVAGVVYGYTF.

This clonotype was counted only a few times. The rearrangement links TRBV3-1 to TRBJ1-5, with D hard to call. The germline V gene has CDR1 LGHDT and CDR2 YNNKEL (reference sequence). The CDR3 spans 17 residues. The germline V and J ends were trimmed by 0 bases and 10 bases, with 22 bases remaining between them. The CDR3 is CASSQDSGQAWPQPQHF. The CDR3 coding sequence is TGTGCCAGCAGCCAAGATTCTGGCCAGGCTTGGCCCCAACCCCAGCATTTT.